The clone carrying this T cell receptor (beta chain) was picked up many times. Its target is unknown. Germline assignment: CDR1 LGHDT and CDR2 YNNKEL (reference sequence). The CDR3 consists of 17 residues. Trimming cost V 7 bases and J 4 bases; bases outside gene matches: 10. The data derive from a study of T cells in Graves' hyperthyroidism and ophthalmopathy. The study, taken as a whole, reports: The majority of expanded thyroid clonotypes above 0.001 also appeared in blood.

Investigators excluded patients with uncontrolled infection, other autoimmune disease, pregnancy or lactation. Clinical symptoms, serum thyroxine and TRAb, thyroid ultrasound and orbital computed tomography were used for the diagnoses. What was amplified from RNA transcripts were TCR beta CDR3 regions. TCR CDR3 regions were first amplified by RT-PCR with HTBI primers. TCRdb redid the calling of the multiplex PCR reads with MiXCR, one entry per CDR3 protein. The repertoire holds around 340,000 distinct CDR3 sequences, around 20% seen once, with around half in the top ten. The sequencing input was blood. The genes are TRBV3-1 and TRBJ2-3, with TRBD2 identical over 14 bases. This receptor was identified in a woman aged 45 to 65 with Graves' hyperthyroidism. The CDR3 here is CASTRTSGRSAPDTQYF. CDR3 sequence (DNA): TGTGCCAGCACCAGGACTAGCGGGAGGAGTGCTCCAGATACGCAGTATTTT.